This T cell receptor (beta chain) was sequenced for a study of blood T cell repertoires in COVID-19 (dated by TCRdb to 2020 to 2021). About the investigation overall: The collaborator samples originated in the United States, Italy and Spain and spanned the acute and convalescent phases of COVID-19. The prospective study material was composed of cDNA or gDNA derived from T cells, B-cell-depleted T cells, or PBMCs. The dataset comprised deeply sampled blood TCRbeta repertoires from subjects exposed to, actively infected with, or recovered from COVID-19. The repertoires were made available in a free public database intended to serve as a resource for research on the immune response to SARS-CoV-2. Samples came from the ongoing ImmuneRACE study (first 160 participants) plus 1,254 subjects from 6 global collaborators. The sample metadata nearly always contained a de-identified subject ID, COVID-19 status, age in years and sex. Where HLA class I and class II types were available, the types were taken from metadata supplied by the sample provider, not from assay-based typing.

The immunoSEQ Assay, a bias-controlled multiplex PCR, was used to amplify TCRbeta CDR3 regions from genomic DNA. The authors' analysis ran thus. Nucleated cell counts per sample were estimated from amplification of reference gene primers within the assay. To quantify the absolute abundance of each unique TCRbeta CDR3 rearrangement, sequence reads were collapsed and filtered. For each sample, productive Simpson clonality was calculated by taking the square root of Simpson's diversity index across productive rearrangements. TCRdb took this table from immuneACCESS and kept in-frame rearrangements with V and J called. Such tables lack part of the clones; where checked against another copy, unresolved V genes explain under half of the gap, and the rest is unexplained. From that table come the V and J calls and clone size; the DNA was used to work out D and trimming. In this sample the table shows more than 100,000 clones, about 90% of which occur a single time. Approximately 3.1% of the sample is held by the ten biggest clonotypes.

Each collaborating institution followed its own protocols to collect whole blood in K2EDTA tubes. Collaborator samples were shipped for TCRbeta analysis as frozen whole blood, isolated PBMCs, or DNA extracted from either sample type. This clone has just one count. Its binding antigen is unknown. Base qualities were left out, and no much larger clone turns up one base away. Study-wide findings and limitations: The quantity of clinical and demographic metadata differed by source and by participant and was supplied without curation.

This sequence originates from a man between 50 and 59 years old in a cohort sampled during active COVID-19. Sequencing input: peripheral blood.

The DNA sequence reads TGTGCCAGCATCGCGGACAGGGCAGATACGCAGTATTTT. This codes for CASIADRADTQYF. This chain joins TRBV7-9 to TRBJ2-3; 8 of the junction bases match TRBD1. Including cysteine and phenylalanine, the CDR3 has 13 amino acids. Kept here is only the CDR3 DNA, which spans 39 bases and is read in frame from base 1. V is pruned by 7 bases and J by 4 bases, leaving 4 bases of the junction without a gene match. The germline V gene (reference sequence) sets CDR1 to SEHNR and CDR2 to FQNEAQ.